This passage covers 17 T cell receptor beta chains from one sample sequenced in a study of kidney transplant recipient with SARS-CoV-2 infection. MiXCR, run by TCRdb on the reads, gives a single entry per CDR3 protein. This sample has 200,000 to 300,000 distinct CDR3 sequences, with around 26% found just once. The sequenced sample was a blood sample, obtained at baseline and between days 110 and 120 from a kidney transplant recipient. The receptors derive from a young adult male patient who had COVID-19 and was a kidney transplant recipient. Some T cells may be graft donor cells.

This clonotype was found a few times. This chain uses TRBV8-2 with TRBJ1-2. TRBV8-2 counts as a pseudogene. The CDR3 covers 16 residues. DNA for the CDR3: TGTGGCAGTCGTCGATATGATAGCCGAAAGACCTATGGCTACACCTTC. Translating gives CGSRRYDSRKTYGYTF.

The V call is TRBV6-4, the J call TRBJ1-2; D unresolved. Between the trimmed V and J ends, which lost 5 bases and 4 bases, there was a span of 23 bases. Germline V gene data show CDR1 as MRHNA and CDR2 as SNTAGT. This CDR3 has 17 residues. This chain's CDR3 is CASSPSSSHGKTYGYTF. DNA for the CDR3: TGTGCCAGCAGTCCGAGTAGCTCACACGGAAAGACCTATGGCTACACCTTC.

This clonotype came up many times. This chain uses TRBV12-3 or TRBV12-4 with TRBJ2-7; D uncertain. The CDR3 totals 14 residues. V was shortened by 6 bases and J by 5 bases, with 17 bases between the two germline ends. The CDR3 region is CASSLLGLGNEQYF. In nucleotides, the CDR3 is TGTGCCAGCAGCCTCCTAGGGTTAGGGAACGAGCAGTACTTC.

Worth noting for this clonotype: A read error may be the cause here, since a much bigger clone is one base away. CDR3 nucleotide sequence: TGTGCCAGCAGCCCGGGACAGCCGGCTACGCCGGGGCAGTACTTC. Translated, it gives CASSPGQPATPGQYF. The chain joins TRBV7-9 to TRBJ2-7; TRBD1 agrees at 7 bases. Germline V gene data show CDR1 as SEHNR and CDR2 as FQNEAQ (reference sequence). The CDR3 runs 15 residues. V lost 5 bases to trimming and J lost 9 bases; unmatched junction nucleotides: 16.

Remarks on this clonotype: A much larger clone lies one base from this, so it may be a read error. This rearrangement joins TRBV10-2 to TRBJ1-2; D remains unclear. This CDR3 comprises 17 residues. From germline, CDR1 is WSHSY and CDR2 SAAADI. The CDR3 DNA reads TGCGCCGGCAGTTCATGTAACACTTCTAGAAAGACCTATGGCTACACCTTC. It is translated as CAGSSCNTSRKTYGYTF.

About this clonotype itself: Relative to the germline gene, one junction end is altered; a read error may explain this. The chain joins TRBV30 to TRBJ2-7; 16 bases map to TRBD2. Germline V CDR1 and CDR2: GTSNPN, SVGIG (reference sequence). This CDR3 has 19 residues. The CDR3, as DNA: TGTGCCTGGAGTGTTCCACCCACCGGGACTAGCGGGAGGGCCTATGAGCAGTACTTC. Protein: CAWSVPPTGTSGRAYEQYF.

This clonotype occurred many times. The gene calls are TRBV6-2 or TRBV6-3 and TRBJ1-2, with unresolved D. The CDR3 runs 17 residues. The V gene's germline CDR1 is MNHEY and CDR2 SVGEGT. Trimming took off 4 bases at V and 4 bases at J, with 22 bases between the two ends. CDR3 sequence: CASSCRSCIGKTYGYTF. Here the CDR3 DNA reads TGTGCCAGCAGTTGCCGGTCCTGCATCGGAAAGACCTATGGCTACACCTTC.

In its sample, this clonotype was seen many times. The chain has TRBV9 and TRBJ2-3, with D possibly matching TRBD1 (5 bases). CDR3 size: 15 residues. The germline V gene has CDR1 SGDLS and CDR2 YYNGEE. The V and J ends lost 1 base and 2 bases respectively, with 11 bases between them. CDR3 in DNA: TGTGCCAGCAGCGTACAGGGTTTTACCACAGATACGCAGTATTTT. Translating gives CASSVQGFTTDTQYF.

There are many counts of this clonotype. This chain links TRBV9 with TRBJ2-5; 7 nucleotides match TRBD2. V was pared by 0 bases and J by 6 bases, with 2 bases of the junction left unmatched. The CDR3 is 13 residues long. CDR1 is SGDLS and CDR2 is YYNGEE in the germline V gene. The CDR3 loop reads CASSVGGGKTQYF. The CDR3 bases are TGTGCCAGCAGCGTAGGCGGGGGAAAGACCCAGTACTTC.

This clonotype was detected only a few times. V is TRBV7-9 and J is TRBJ1-6; D is ambiguous. Trimming pared 5 bases from V and 6 bases from J, leaving 11 bases between. The germline V gene has CDR1 SEHNR and CDR2 FQNEAQ (reference sequence). This CDR3 comprises 14 residues. CDR3 sequence: CASSEAGSNSPLHF. In DNA form, the CDR3 reads TGTGCCAGCAGCGAGGCGGGGTCTAATTCACCCCTCCACTTT.

The chain combines TRBV4-3 with TRBJ2-1; 12 bases agree with TRBD2. Germline loops: CDR1 LGHNA, CDR2 YSLEER. This CDR3 has 16 residues. V lost 8 bases and J lost 0; bases outside the gene matches: 5. CDR3: CASGPTSGSSYNEQFF. In nucleotides, the CDR3 is TGCGCCAGCGGCCCGACTAGCGGGAGCTCCTACAATGAGCAGTTCTTC.

This clonotype was observed at least ten times. The rearrangement links TRBV5-6 to TRBJ1-2, with 8 bases lining up with TRBD1. J lost 5 bases, V lost 1 base, and 10 bases had no gene match. CDR3 size: 16 residues. Germline V gene lookup returns CDR1 SGHDT and CDR2 YYEEEE. CDR3 coding DNA: TGTGCCAGCAGCTTGAAAAGGCAGGGGGCTCGGTATGGCTACACCTTC. Translating gives CASSLKRQGARYGYTF.

In this sample, this clonotype turned up once. A read error may be the cause here, since a much bigger clone is one base away. This chain uses TRBV15 with TRBJ2-1; 8 bases line up with TRBD2. The CDR3 is 16 amino acids. Germline CDR1 reads LNHNV; CDR2 reads YYDKDF (reference sequence). The CDR3 DNA sequence: TGTGCCACCAGCATCTCGAAGGCTAGCGGGTACAATGAGCAGCTCTTC. Translation gives CATSISKASGYNEQLF.

This clonotype turned up a few times. V and J are TRBV5-6 and TRBJ2-1; tentatively, D is TRBD1 or TRBD2 (5 bases each). Germline V gene sequence: CDR1 SGHDT, CDR2 YYEEEE. The CDR3 is 11 residues long. V was clipped by 4 bases and J by 9 bases, with 8 bases between them. The CDR3 coding sequence is TGTGCCAGCAGCCTCGGGACTGAGCAGTTCTTC. It encodes CASSLGTEQFF.

A remark on this clonotype: The junction and the germline gene differ at one end; a read error may be behind it. V is TRBV19 and J is TRBJ2-5; 11 bases align to TRBD2. Germline V gives CDR1 LNHDA, CDR2 SQIVND (reference sequence). The CDR3 is made up of 15 amino acids. The CDR3, as DNA: TGTGCCGGTAGTATTACGGGACTAGCGGAAGAGACCCAGTACTTC. Protein product: CAGSITGLAEETQYF.

This clonotype was counted many times. The chain employs TRBV6-5 and TRBJ1-2; D call uncertain. V was pared by 0 bases and J by 7 bases, with 21 bases between. This CDR3 region has 17 residues. Germline lookup yields CDR1 MNHEY and CDR2 SVGAGI. The CDR3 DNA reads TGTGCCAGCAGTTACTCTTATGGTCCGGATGGCTCCACTGGCTACACCTTC. Translating gives CASSYSYGPDGSTGYTF.

With regard to this clonotype: Here the CDR3 omits its conserved ending phenylalanine or tryptophan, so a read error is the likely source. In nucleotides, the CDR3 is TGTGCCAGCAGCTTAGACACGAACACTGAAGCTTTCCTT. Protein product: CASSLDTNTEAFL. The chain combines TRBV7-9 with TRBJ1-1; the D is unclear. The germline V and J ends were trimmed by 1 base and 1 base, with 4 bases remaining between them. The CDR3 is 13 residues long. Germline V gene sequence: CDR1 SEHNR, CDR2 FQNEAQ (reference sequence).